The next 7 T cell receptor beta chains were all read from a single sample in a study of identifying expanded T cells in peripheral blood. Some clones are missing from TCRdb's copy, which holds only in-frame ones; the method was immunoSEQ multiplex PCR. This sample has 75,000 to 90,000 clones, with around 90% found just once. Sequenced input: blood. These receptors came from a person aged 18 to 75 in good health.

The chain carries TRBV5-4 and TRBJ1-3; no clear D gene. Germline V lookup: CDR1 SGHNT, CDR2 YYREEE (reference sequence). The CDR3 runs 16 residues. Trimming left V 0 bases short and J 2 bases short, with 12 bases between. In DNA, the CDR3 is TGTGCCAGCAGCTTGGCCTTTGGAGCCCCTGGAAACACCATATATTTT. This gives the protein CASSLAFGAPGNTIYF.

The chain links TRBV9 to TRBJ2-3, with TRBD1 identical over 9 bases. There are 15 residues in the CDR3. Losses at the gene ends were 3 bases for V and 0 bases for J; bases not matched to a gene: 2. Germline V gives CDR1 SGDLS, CDR2 YYNGEE. DNA for the CDR3: TGTGCCAGCAGCGAGGGGACAGGGAGCACAGATACGCAGTATTTT. The encoded protein is CASSEGTGSTDTQYF.

V and J are TRBV5-1 and TRBJ1-2; D ambiguous. Germline V gives CDR1 SGHRS, CDR2 YFSETQ. V lost 0 bases, J lost 8 bases, and 11 bases lay in between. The length of the CDR3 is 13 residues. Here the CDR3 DNA reads TGCGCCAGCAGCTTGGACGGGGTTCAGGGCTACACCTTC. It specifies CASSLDGVQGYTF.

The chain combines TRBV28 with TRBJ1-1; 7 bases match TRBD1. Germline values: CDR1 MDHEN, CDR2 SYDVKM. Trimming cost V 2 bases and J 3 bases; bases outside gene matches: 3. The CDR3 contains 14 residues. The CDR3 spells CASSLTTGYTEAFF. As DNA, the CDR3 is TGTGCCAGCAGTTTAACGACAGGGTACACTGAAGCTTTCTTT.

The rearrangement joins TRBV27 to TRBJ2-7, with D possibly matching TRBD2 (5 bases). V lost 3 bases and J lost 4, with 13 bases in between. The germline V gene has CDR1 MNHEY and CDR2 SMNVEV (reference sequence). This CDR3 has 14 amino acids. CDR3 sequence (DNA): TGTGCCAGCAGTTTTCGGGGTGGTGCTTACGAGCAGTACTTC. Residues: CASSFRGGAYEQYF.

The V call is TRBV21-1, the J call TRBJ1-2; no check of the table's D call, TRBD1, against the DNA was made. TRBV21-1 is termed a pseudogene. The CDR3 is 13 residues long. CDR3 residues: CASLRPRGQSGTF. Written as DNA, the CDR3 is TGTGCCAGCTTAAGGCCCAGGGGACAGTCCGGCACCTTC.

The chain couples TRBV11-2 to TRBJ2-3, with TRBD2 identical over 15 bases. CDR1 and CDR2 from the germline V gene are SGHAT and FQNNGV. The CDR3 loop spans 17 amino acids. Losses at the gene ends were 5 bases for V and 2 bases for J; bases not matched to a gene: 5. This CDR3 reads CASSPGTSGGSTDTQYF. For the CDR3, the DNA is TGTGCCAGCAGCCCCGGGACTAGCGGGGGGTCCACAGATACGCAGTATTTT.